The TCR beta chain under discussion was sequenced for a study of blood T cell repertoires in COVID-19. Study in general: Sites across the United States, Italy and Spain contributed samples from acute and convalescent COVID-19.

V shed 4 bases and J shed 0 bases, with 8 bases lying between them. The germline V gene has CDR1 SGHDT and CDR2 YYEEEE. This CDR3 region has 15 residues. As originally analysed: The assay estimated nucleated cells by amplifying reference gene primers. The protocol was immunoSEQ multiplex PCR, while the TCRdb copy is restricted to in-frame clones and leaves out a portion. V, J and clone size reflect that table, while D and trimming were determined from the DNA. Counted here are 210,000 or so clones, 85% to 90% occurring once; the ten biggest clones make up over 3%. The source is a woman in her fifties or sixties in a cohort exposed to, infected with or recovered from COVID-19 (not recorded which). This chain links TRBV5-6 with TRBJ2-6; a possible D gene is TRBD2 (6 bases). The sequenced sample was PBMCs or T cells enriched from blood (not recorded which). CDR3 DNA sequence: TGTGCCAGCAGCGGACTAAGCTCTGGGGCCAACGTCCTGACTTTC. Its protein is CASSGLSSGANVLTF. The full variable domain, rest sourced from reference TRBV5-6 and TRBJ2-6, is DAGVTQSPTHLIKTRGQQVTLRCSPKSGHDTVSWYQQALGQGPQFIFQYYEEEERQRGNFPDRFSGHQFPNYSSELNVNALLLGDSALYLCASSGLSSGANVLTFGAGSRLTVL.